A selection of T cell receptor beta chains follows, all from one sample in a study of CD8 T cells in Susac syndrome. Via MiXCR, TCRdb re-called the immunoSEQ multiplex PCR reads, giving one row per CDR3 protein. The table records about 120,000 distinct CDR3 sequences, 85% to 95% of them present only once. The sequenced sample was CD4+ T cells from PBMCs. The receptors here all came from a human donor in good health. The conserved cysteine and the conserved F or W are not part of the CDR3 here. Clone size appears in some rows only: once, few, many, or a class for an expanded clone.

NA TRBJ1-1 TRBV5-1 ASSLDGMNTEAF
NA TRBJ1-1 TRBV7-9 ASSSPDRDGTEAF
NA TRBJ2-2 TRBV3-1 ASSQVHFGGELF
NA TRBJ1-1 TRBV29-1 SVRTGGGTEAF
once TRBJ2-2 TRBV5-4 ASSYELTGGTNTGELF
NA TRBJ1-6 TRBV6-6 ASSFSGAENSPLH
NA TRBJ1-1 TRBV29-1 SVEEGMNTEAF
NA TRBJ1-2 TRBV7-2 ASSLLGTGDGYT
NA TRBJ1-1 TRBV20-1 SSRTGDVSEAF
NA TRBJ2-7 TRBV5-6 ASSIGLVAYEQY
NA TRBJ2-2 TRBV6-2/TRBV6-3 ASKRETGRPNTGELF
NA TRBJ2-5 TRBV2 ASSSLGPQETQY
NA TRBJ2-7 TRBV6-5 ASSYSLSYEQY
NA TRBJ2-2 TRBV7-9 ASKPLELNTGELF
NA TRBJ2-1 TRBV28 ASSTGRANNEQF
NA TRBJ2-3 TRBV5-4 ASSFGRLAGTDTQY
NA TRBJ2-5 TRBV6-2/TRBV6-3 ASSYGTRETQY
NA TRBJ2-5 TRBV7-9 ASSLVRYRVTGSETQY
NA TRBJ2-5 TRBV6-5 ASSYSIGQGETQY
NA TRBJ2-7 TRBV7-2 ASSLVSGQYEQY
once TRBJ1-1 TRBV27 ASSPGQADWNTEAF
NA TRBJ2-1 TRBV5-1 ASSLGSSGIYTDRDILRNEQF
NA TRBJ1-4 TRBV30 AWNQGGERELF
NA TRBJ2-1 TRBV4-3 ASSQETRLYEQF
NA TRBJ2-5 TRBV9 ASSVDPGAGETQY